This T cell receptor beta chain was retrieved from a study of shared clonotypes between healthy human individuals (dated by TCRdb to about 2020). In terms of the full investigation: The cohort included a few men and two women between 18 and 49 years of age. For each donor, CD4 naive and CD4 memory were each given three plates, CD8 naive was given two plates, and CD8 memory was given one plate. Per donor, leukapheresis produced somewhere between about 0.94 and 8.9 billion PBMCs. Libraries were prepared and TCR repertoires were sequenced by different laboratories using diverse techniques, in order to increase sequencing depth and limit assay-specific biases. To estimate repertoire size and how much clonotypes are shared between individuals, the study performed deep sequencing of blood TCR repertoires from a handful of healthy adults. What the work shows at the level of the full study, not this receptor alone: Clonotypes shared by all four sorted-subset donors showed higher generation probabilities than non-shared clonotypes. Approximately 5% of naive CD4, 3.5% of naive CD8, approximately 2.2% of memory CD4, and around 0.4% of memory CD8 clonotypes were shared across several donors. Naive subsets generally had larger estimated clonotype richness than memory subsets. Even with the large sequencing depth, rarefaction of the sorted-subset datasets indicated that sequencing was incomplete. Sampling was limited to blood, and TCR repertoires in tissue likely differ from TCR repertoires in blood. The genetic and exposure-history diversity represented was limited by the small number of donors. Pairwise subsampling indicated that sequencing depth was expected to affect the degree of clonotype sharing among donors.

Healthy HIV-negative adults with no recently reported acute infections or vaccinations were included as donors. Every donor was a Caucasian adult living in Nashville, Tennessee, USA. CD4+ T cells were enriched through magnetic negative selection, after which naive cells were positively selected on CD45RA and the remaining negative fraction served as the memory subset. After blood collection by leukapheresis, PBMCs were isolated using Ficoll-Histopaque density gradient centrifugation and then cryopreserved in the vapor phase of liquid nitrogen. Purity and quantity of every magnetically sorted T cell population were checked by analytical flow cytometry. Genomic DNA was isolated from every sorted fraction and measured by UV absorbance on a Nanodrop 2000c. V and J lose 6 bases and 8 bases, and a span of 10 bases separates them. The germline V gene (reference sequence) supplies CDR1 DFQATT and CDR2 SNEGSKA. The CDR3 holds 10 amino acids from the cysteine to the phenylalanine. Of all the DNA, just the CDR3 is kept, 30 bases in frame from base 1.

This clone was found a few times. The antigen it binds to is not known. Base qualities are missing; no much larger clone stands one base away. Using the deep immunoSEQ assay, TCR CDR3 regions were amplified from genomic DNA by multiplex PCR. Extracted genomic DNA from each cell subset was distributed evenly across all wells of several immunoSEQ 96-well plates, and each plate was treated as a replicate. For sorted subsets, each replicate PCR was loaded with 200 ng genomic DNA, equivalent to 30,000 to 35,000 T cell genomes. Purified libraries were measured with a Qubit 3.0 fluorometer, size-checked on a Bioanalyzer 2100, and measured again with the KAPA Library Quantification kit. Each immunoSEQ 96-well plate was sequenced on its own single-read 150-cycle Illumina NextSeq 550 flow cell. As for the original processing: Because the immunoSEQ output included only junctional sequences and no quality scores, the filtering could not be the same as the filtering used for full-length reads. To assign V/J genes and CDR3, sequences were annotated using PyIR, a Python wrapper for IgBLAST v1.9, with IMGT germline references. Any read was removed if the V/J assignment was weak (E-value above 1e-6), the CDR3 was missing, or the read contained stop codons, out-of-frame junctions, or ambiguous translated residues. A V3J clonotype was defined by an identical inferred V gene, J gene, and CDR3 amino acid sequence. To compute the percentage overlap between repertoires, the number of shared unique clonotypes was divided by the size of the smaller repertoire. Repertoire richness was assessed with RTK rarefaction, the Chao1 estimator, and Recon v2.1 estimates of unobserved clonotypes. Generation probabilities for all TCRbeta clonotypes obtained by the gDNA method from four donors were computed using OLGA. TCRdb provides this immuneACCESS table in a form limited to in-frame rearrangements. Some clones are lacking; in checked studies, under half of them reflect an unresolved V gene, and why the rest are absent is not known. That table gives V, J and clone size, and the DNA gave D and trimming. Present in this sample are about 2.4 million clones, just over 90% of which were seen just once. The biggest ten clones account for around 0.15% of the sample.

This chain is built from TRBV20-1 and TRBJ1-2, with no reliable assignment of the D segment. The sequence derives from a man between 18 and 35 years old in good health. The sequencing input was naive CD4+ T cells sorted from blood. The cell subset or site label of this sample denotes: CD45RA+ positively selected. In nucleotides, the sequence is TGCAGTGCCCGGACGGGGGGCTACACCTTC. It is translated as CSARTGGYTF.